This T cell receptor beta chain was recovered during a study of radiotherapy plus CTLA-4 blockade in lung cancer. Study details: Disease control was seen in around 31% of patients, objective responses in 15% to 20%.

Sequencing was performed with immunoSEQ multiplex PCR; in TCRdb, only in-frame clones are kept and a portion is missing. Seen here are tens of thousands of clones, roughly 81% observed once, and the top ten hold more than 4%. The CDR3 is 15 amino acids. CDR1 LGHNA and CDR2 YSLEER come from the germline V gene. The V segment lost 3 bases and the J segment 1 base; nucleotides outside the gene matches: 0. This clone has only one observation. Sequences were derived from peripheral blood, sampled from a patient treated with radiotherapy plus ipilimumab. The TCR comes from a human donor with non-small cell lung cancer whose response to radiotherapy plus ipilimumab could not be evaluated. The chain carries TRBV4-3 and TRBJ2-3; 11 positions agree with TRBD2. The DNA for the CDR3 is TGCGCCAGCAGCCAGGGACTAGCGGGCACAGATACGCAGTATTTT. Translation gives CASSQGLAGTDTQYF.